This TCR beta chain is drawn from a study of immune evolution from preneoplasia to lung adenocarcinoma. TCRdb's table, derived via immunoSEQ multiplex PCR, lists solely in-frame clones and lacks some. The data contain tens of thousands of clones, roughly 80% of them singletons. Looked up from germline, CDR1 is MNHNY and CDR2 is SVGAGI (reference sequence). The CDR3 extends over 12 amino acids. Two lung cancer pathologists independently confirmed each histologic diagnosis. Overall study results and limits: Normal lung had the highest top T cell clone frequencies.

Of note for this clone: Antigen specificity is unknown. Germline and junction disagree at one end, which may indicate a read error.

The clonotype originates from a person aged 55 to 70 with lung adenocarcinoma. Input material: FFPE invasive lung adenocarcinoma tissue. The V and J genes are TRBV6-6 and TRBJ2-2; no clear D. CDR3 sequence reads: CTSSLPTGELFF. In nucleotides, the CDR3 is TGTACCAGCAGCCTTCCAACCGGGGAGCTGTTTTTT.